This is a list of T cell receptor beta chains from one sample in a study of cytomegalovirus exposure and HLA in healthy donors. Clones were sequenced by immunoSEQ multiplex PCR, and TCRdb holds only the in-frame ones, with some missing. The sample has 110,000 to 150,000 clones, approximately 83% seen once. Sequencing input: PBMCs. The receptors come from a woman aged 40 to 49 in good health and CMV-seronegative. The CDR3 runs from the conserved cysteine through the conserved F or W. Each record gives: V gene, J gene, clone size, D gene, CDR3 protein, CDR3 DNA. D genes are given only for firm matches. Only some rows state a clone size, as once, few, many or a class for expanded clones.

v_gene: TRBV7-9
j_gene: TRBJ2-1
abundance: NA
d_gene: NA
CDR3aa: CASSFSPYTYNEQFF
CDR3nt: TGTGCCAGCAGCTTTAGCCCCTACACTTACAATGAGCAGTTCTTC

v_gene: TRBV25-1
j_gene: TRBJ2-1
abundance: NA
d_gene: NA
CDR3aa: CASSDLGAQGEQFF
CDR3nt: TGTGCCAGCAGTGATTTAGGCGCACAGGGTGAGCAGTTCTTC

v_gene: TRBV2
j_gene: TRBJ2-2
abundance: NA
d_gene: TRBD2
CDR3aa: CASSESLYSLIPSGGAPGELFF
CDR3nt: TGTGCCAGCAGTGAATCCTTATACAGCTTAATCCCTAGCGGGGGGGCTCCCGGGGAGCTGTTTTTT

v_gene: TRBV10-3
j_gene: TRBJ1-2
abundance: NA
d_gene: NA
CDR3aa: CAISEPTPRQTSRGYTF
CDR3nt: TGTGCCATCAGTGAGCCAACGCCCAGACAGACGAGTCGAGGCTACACCTTC

v_gene: TRBV11-2
j_gene: TRBJ2-7
abundance: NA
d_gene: NA
CDR3aa: CASSLRTSYEQYF
CDR3nt: TGTGCCAGCAGCTTGAGGACTTCCTACGAGCAGTACTTC

v_gene: TRBV5-1
j_gene: TRBJ1-4
abundance: NA
d_gene: NA
CDR3aa: CASRERGATNEKLFF
CDR3nt: TGCGCCAGCAGAGAAAGGGGCGCAACTAATGAAAAACTGTTTTTT

v_gene: TRBV21-1
j_gene: TRBJ1-4
abundance: once
d_gene: NA
CDR3aa: CASRLQGTNEKLFF
CDR3nt: TGTGCCAGCAGACTACAGGGGACTAATGAAAAACTGTTTTTT

v_gene: TRBV14
j_gene: TRBJ2-5
abundance: once
d_gene: TRBD1
CDR3aa: CASSQGRGPGKTQYF
CDR3nt: TGTGCCAGCAGCCAAGGCAGGGGGCCGGGAAAGACCCAGTACTTC

v_gene: TRBV5-1
j_gene: TRBJ2-1
abundance: NA
d_gene: NA
CDR3aa: CASSPRLVVGGRREQFF
CDR3nt: TGCGCCAGCAGCCCGAGGTTAGTGGTCGGCGGCCGGAGGGAGCAGTTCTTC

v_gene: TRBV6-5
j_gene: TRBJ2-5
abundance: NA
d_gene: NA
CDR3aa: CASSYSSWAGPGTQYF
CDR3nt: TGTGCCAGCAGTTACTCGTCTTGGGCAGGGCCGGGGACCCAGTACTTC

v_gene: TRBV29-1
j_gene: TRBJ1-2
abundance: once
d_gene: TRBD1
CDR3aa: CSVEAGTVRYGYTF
CDR3nt: TGCAGCGTGGAGGCCGGGACAGTTCGCTATGGCTACACCTTC

v_gene: TRBV6-5
j_gene: TRBJ2-2
abundance: NA
d_gene: TRBD2
CDR3aa: CAIGTTHTGELFF
CDR3nt: TGTGCCATCGGGACTACGCACACCGGGGAGCTGTTTTTT

v_gene: TRBV19
j_gene: TRBJ1-4
abundance: NA
d_gene: TRBD1
CDR3aa: CASSLRQGRTTNEKLFF
CDR3nt: TGTGCCAGTAGTCTTCGACAGGGTCGGACAACTAATGAAAAACTGTTTTTT

v_gene: TRBV5-1
j_gene: TRBJ1-1
abundance: NA
d_gene: TRBD1
CDR3aa: CASSLGPQTGGNTEAFF
CDR3nt: TGCGCCAGCAGCTTGGGCCCGCAGACAGGGGGAAACACTGAAGCTTTCTTT

v_gene: TRBV28
j_gene: TRBJ1-1
abundance: NA
d_gene: NA
CDR3aa: CAGRARNTEAFF
CDR3nt: TGTGCCGGCAGGGCCAGGAACACTGAAGCTTTCTTT

v_gene: TRBV5-1
j_gene: TRBJ2-7
abundance: NA
d_gene: NA
CDR3aa: CASSLGLDSYEQYF
CDR3nt: TGCGCCAGCAGCTTGGGACTAGACTCCTACGAGCAGTACTTC

v_gene: TRBV6-5
j_gene: TRBJ1-2
abundance: once
d_gene: NA
CDR3aa: CASSRYRENYGYTF
CDR3nt: TGTGCCAGCAGTCGATACAGGGAGAACTATGGCTACACCTTC

v_gene: TRBV6-5
j_gene: TRBJ2-7
abundance: few
d_gene: NA
CDR3aa: CASSFFQGDYEQYF
CDR3nt: TGTGCCAGCAGCTTCTTCCAGGGTGACTACGAGCAGTACTTC

v_gene: TRBV4-1
j_gene: TRBJ2-3
abundance: NA
d_gene: TRBD2
CDR3aa: CASSQHRLAGADTQYF
CDR3nt: TGCGCCAGCAGCCAACACCGACTAGCGGGGGCAGATACGCAGTATTTT

v_gene: TRBV6-5
j_gene: TRBJ1-1
abundance: NA
d_gene: TRBD1
CDR3aa: CASSSLTGSTEAFF
CDR3nt: TGTGCCAGCAGTTCCCTGACAGGGAGCACTGAAGCTTTCTTT

v_gene: TRBV19
j_gene: TRBJ1-1
abundance: NA
d_gene: NA
CDR3aa: CASSIDQVATEAFF
CDR3nt: TGTGCCAGTAGTATAGATCAGGTTGCCACTGAAGCTTTCTTT

v_gene: TRBV11-2
j_gene: TRBJ1-2
abundance: NA
d_gene: NA
CDR3aa: CASSLENGQNYGYTF
CDR3nt: TGTGCCAGCAGCTTGGAAAACGGACAGAACTATGGCTACACCTTC

v_gene: TRBV5-1
j_gene: TRBJ1-2
abundance: once
d_gene: NA
CDR3aa: CASADWGESRGYTF
CDR3nt: TGCGCCAGCGCGGATTGGGGCGAGAGTAGAGGCTACACCTTC

v_gene: TRBV5-1
j_gene: TRBJ1-1
abundance: NA
d_gene: TRBD1
CDR3aa: CASSPPGQPSNTEAFF
CDR3nt: TGCGCCAGCAGCCCACCGGGACAGCCATCGAACACTGAAGCTTTCTTT

v_gene: TRBV5-1
j_gene: TRBJ2-1
abundance: NA
d_gene: TRBD2
CDR3aa: CASSLVSSGFSEQFF
CDR3nt: TGCGCCAGCAGCTTGGTGTCTAGCGGGTTCAGTGAGCAGTTCTTC

v_gene: TRBV6-6
j_gene: TRBJ1-2
abundance: NA
d_gene: TRBD1
CDR3aa: CASSPPGGIYGYTF
CDR3nt: TGTGCCAGCAGCCCCCCAGGGGGAATATATGGCTACACCTTC

v_gene: TRBV25-1
j_gene: TRBJ2-7
abundance: NA
d_gene: NA
CDR3aa: CASKRTTHFHYEQYF
CDR3nt: TGTGCCAGCAAGCGGACTACCCACTTTCACTACGAGCAGTACTTC

v_gene: TRBV6-1
j_gene: TRBJ1-5
abundance: NA
d_gene: NA
CDR3aa: CAGRVSSNQPQHF
CDR3nt: TGTGCCGGCCGGGTCTCTAGCAATCAGCCCCAGCATTTT

v_gene: TRBV11-2
j_gene: TRBJ2-7
abundance: NA
d_gene: TRBD2
CDR3aa: CASTETSGTSREQYF
CDR3nt: TGTGCCAGCACCGAGACTAGCGGGACCTCCCGCGAGCAGTACTTC

v_gene: TRBV6-1
j_gene: TRBJ2-3
abundance: NA
d_gene: NA
CDR3aa: CATAWAAGADTQYF
CDR3nt: TGTGCCACCGCATGGGCCGCCGGCGCAGATACGCAGTATTTT

v_gene: TRBV4-1
j_gene: TRBJ1-1
abundance: once
d_gene: NA
CDR3aa: CASSQPDSMNTEAFF
CDR3nt: TGCGCCAGCAGCCAGCCCGACAGTATGAACACTGAAGCTTTCTTT

v_gene: TRBV30
j_gene: TRBJ1-1
abundance: NA
d_gene: NA
CDR3aa: CAWSVLSNTEAFF
CDR3nt: TGTGCCTGGAGTGTACTAAGTAACACTGAAGCTTTCTTT

v_gene: TRBV6-1
j_gene: TRBJ1-4
abundance: NA
d_gene: NA
CDR3aa: CASSSRFGVGEKLFF
CDR3nt: TGTGCCAGCAGTAGTCGATTCGGGGTAGGGGAAAAACTGTTTTTT

v_gene: TRBV29-1
j_gene: TRBJ1-1
abundance: NA
d_gene: NA
CDR3aa: CSVQRNTEAFF
CDR3nt: TGCAGCGTACAGAGGAACACTGAAGCTTTCTTT

v_gene: TRBV18
j_gene: TRBJ2-7
abundance: once
d_gene: TRBD2
CDR3aa: CASSPASFSASGAYEQYF
CDR3nt: TGTGCCAGCTCACCGGCATCGTTTTCGGCTAGCGGAGCCTACGAGCAGTACTTC

v_gene: TRBV5-1
j_gene: TRBJ2-2
abundance: few
d_gene: NA
CDR3aa: CASSPWDMGLELFF
CDR3nt: TGCGCCAGCAGCCCCTGGGACATGGGCCTGGAGCTGTTTTTT

v_gene: TRBV1
j_gene: TRBJ2-1
abundance: NA
d_gene: NA
CDR3aa: CTSSHGTSGSHEQFF
CDR3nt: TGCACCAGCAGCCACGGGACTAGCGGGAGCCATGAGCAGTTCTTC

v_gene: TRBV6-6
j_gene: TRBJ1-1
abundance: NA
d_gene: NA
CDR3aa: CASIRGGSLQPDEAFF
CDR3nt: TGTGCCAGCATAAGGGGAGGGTCCCTACAACCAGACGAAGCTTTCTTT

v_gene: TRBV14
j_gene: TRBJ2-3
abundance: NA
d_gene: NA
CDR3aa: CASSPSGPIEDTQYF
CDR3nt: TGTGCCAGCAGCCCTTCGGGTCCGATAGAAGATACGCAGTATTTT

v_gene: TRBV7-9
j_gene: TRBJ1-5
abundance: few
d_gene: TRBD1
CDR3aa: CASSGDRGTYSNQPQHF
CDR3nt: TGTGCCAGCAGCGGGGACAGGGGAACGTATAGCAATCAGCCCCAGCATTTT

v_gene: TRBV18
j_gene: TRBJ1-5
abundance: NA
d_gene: NA
CDR3aa: CASSSGGNSNQPQHF
CDR3nt: TGTGCCAGCTCATCAGGAGGCAATAGCAATCAGCCCCAGCATTTT

v_gene: TRBV29-1
j_gene: TRBJ2-5
abundance: NA
d_gene: NA
CDR3aa: CSVTGVNALQETQYF
CDR3nt: TGCAGCGTTACCGGGGTAAACGCCCTACAAGAGACCCAGTACTTC